This TCR beta chain derives from a study of blood T cell repertoires in COVID-19. Study-wide context: Spain, Italy and the United States supplied samples that represented acute and convalescent COVID-19. From T cells, B-cell-depleted T cells, or PBMCs came the material, which was cDNA or gDNA.

The V gene lost 2 bases and the J gene lost 0 bases, with 16 bases spanning the gap. CDR1 is MDHEN, CDR2 SYDVKM, per germline. The CDR3 runs to 17 residues. Original analysis: Counts of nucleated cells, estimated from reference gene primer amplification, were obtained. This table comes from immunoSEQ multiplex PCR, and its TCRdb copy is limited to in-frame clones, with some not included. D and trimming come from the DNA, and the V and J calls and clone size come from that table. The sample lists over 100,000 clones, less than 90% seen once, with 4% to 6% in the top ten. The gene calls are TRBV28 and TRBJ1-2; TRBD1 might be the D (5 bases). The receptor comes from a human donor in a cohort sampled during active COVID-19. Sequencing input: peripheral blood. CDR3 DNA sequence: TGTGCCAGCAGTTTAGGCCGGTTGGGGGGACCTAACTATGGCTACACCTTC. Protein sequence: CASSLGRLGGPNYGYTF.